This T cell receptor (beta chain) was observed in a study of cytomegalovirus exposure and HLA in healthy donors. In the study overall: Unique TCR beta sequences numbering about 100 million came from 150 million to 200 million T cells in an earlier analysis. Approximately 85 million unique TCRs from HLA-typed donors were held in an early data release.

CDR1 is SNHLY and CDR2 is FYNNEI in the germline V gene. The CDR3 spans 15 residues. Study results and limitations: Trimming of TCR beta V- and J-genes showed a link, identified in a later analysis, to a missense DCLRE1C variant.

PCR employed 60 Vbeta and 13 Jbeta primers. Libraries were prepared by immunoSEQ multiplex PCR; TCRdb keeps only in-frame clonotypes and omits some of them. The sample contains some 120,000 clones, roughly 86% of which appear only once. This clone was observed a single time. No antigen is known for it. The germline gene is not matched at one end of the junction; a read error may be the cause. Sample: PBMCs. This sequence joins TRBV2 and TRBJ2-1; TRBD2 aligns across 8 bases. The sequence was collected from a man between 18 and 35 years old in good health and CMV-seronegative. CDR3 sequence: CASSEGSSGPQEQFF. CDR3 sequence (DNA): TGTGCCAGCAGCGAAGGGTCTAGCGGGCCACAGGAGCAGTTCTTC.